This TCR beta chain was retrieved from a study of OX40 agonist ivuxolimab in advanced cancers. Study-wide findings and caveats: Near-lowest levels of clonal expansion characterized partial responders at 0.1-3.0 mg/kg.

Patients were ruled out by autoimmune disease history or systemic immunosuppression. Baseline, cycle 4 day 1, and cycle 7 day 1 were the blood sampling points. Note on this clone: Its antigen remains unidentified.

Measured with immunoSEQ multiplex PCR; TCRdb has only the in-frame clones, and not every one. The sample holds around 59,000 clones, roughly nine tenths seen once. The CDR3 is made up of 14 amino acids. The germline V gene encodes CDR1 SEHNR and CDR2 FQNEAQ (reference sequence). Unmatched junction bases numbered 11, after V lost 5 bases and J lost 10 bases. V gene TRBV7-9 combines with J gene TRBJ2-1; TRBD2 matches 7 bases. The sequenced sample was CD4+ or CD8+ T cells sorted from blood, obtained in a trial of the OX40 agonist ivuxolimab. This clonotype was obtained from an adult with an advanced solid tumor such as melanoma, head and neck, liver or kidney cancer. The CDR3 here is CASSPQPGGWEQFF. CDR3 nucleotides: TGTGCCAGCAGCCCACAGCCGGGAGGCTGGGAGCAGTTCTTC.